This T cell receptor beta chain stems from a study of long-term antiretroviral therapy in people with HIV. Whole-study results and caveats: Collection of the blood, which took place between about 2004 and 2018, possibly occurred under older ART regimens. Post-ART, diversity grew, though it stayed under transplant donor control levels.

None of the participants with HIV were treated outside the United States. The CDR3 extends over 13 amino acids. Germline assignment: CDR1 MNHEY and CDR2 SVGAGI. V was shortened by 0 bases and J by 7 bases, with 9 bases between the two germline ends. This clone was observed once. Its target is not known. Sequencing relied on immunoSEQ assay v3.0, run at survey level. Libraries were prepared by immunoSEQ multiplex PCR; TCRdb keeps only in-frame clonotypes and omits some of them. The repertoire holds 15,000 to 20,000 clones, with more than 65% as singletons. The TCR sequence derives from a man aged 30 to 39 with HIV. The V call is TRBV6-5, the J call TRBJ2-5, with D hard to call. The source was unsorted PBMCs, collected at the start of antiretroviral therapy. The CDR3 here is CASSYSTPATQYF. As DNA, the CDR3 is TGTGCCAGCAGTTACTCGACTCCCGCGACCCAGTACTTC.